Reported below is one TCR beta chain. What it binds is unknown. V dropped 3 bases and J dropped 6 bases, with 20 bases sitting between them. The CDR3 contains 17 residues. CDR1 KGHSH and CDR2 LQKENI come from the germline V gene. TCRdb's table, derived via immunoSEQ multiplex PCR, lists solely in-frame clones and lacks some. The sample yields under 15,000 clones, nearly 70% seen once. This entry is derived from a study of neoadjuvant nivolumab and ipilimumab in lung cancer. Study-level points and caveats: Resected tumors had greater TCR richness and clonality than uninvolved lung. TCR sequencing covered a small number of samples. Only two of four nivolumab-treated tumors gained richness and clonality by surgery.

This specimen was peripheral blood, taken after neoadjuvant nivolumab, alone or with ipilimumab, at or shortly before surgery. V and J are TRBV18 and TRBJ2-2, with D unclear. The sequence was collected from an adult with non-small cell lung cancer. The CDR3 coding sequence is TGTGCCAGCTCACCTCCCTCGTTTACCCCTGGGGCCGGGGAGCTGTTTTTT. The encoded protein is CASSPPSFTPGAGELFF.